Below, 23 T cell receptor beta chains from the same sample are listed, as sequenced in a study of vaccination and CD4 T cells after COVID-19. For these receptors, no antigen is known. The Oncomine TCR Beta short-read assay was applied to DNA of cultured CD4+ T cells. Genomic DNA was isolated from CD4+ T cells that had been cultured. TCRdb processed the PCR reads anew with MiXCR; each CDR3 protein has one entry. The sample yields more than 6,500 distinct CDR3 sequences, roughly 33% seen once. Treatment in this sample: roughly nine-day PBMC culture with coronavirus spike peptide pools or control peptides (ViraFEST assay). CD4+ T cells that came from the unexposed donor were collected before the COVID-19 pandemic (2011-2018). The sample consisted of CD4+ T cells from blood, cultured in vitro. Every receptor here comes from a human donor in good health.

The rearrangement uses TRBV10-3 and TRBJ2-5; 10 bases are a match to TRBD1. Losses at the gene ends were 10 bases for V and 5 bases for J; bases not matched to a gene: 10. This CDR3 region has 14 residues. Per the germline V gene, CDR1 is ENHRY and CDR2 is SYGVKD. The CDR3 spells CATIPGTGDETQYF. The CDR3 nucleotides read TGTGCCACTATACCCGGGACAGGGGACGAGACCCAGTACTTC.

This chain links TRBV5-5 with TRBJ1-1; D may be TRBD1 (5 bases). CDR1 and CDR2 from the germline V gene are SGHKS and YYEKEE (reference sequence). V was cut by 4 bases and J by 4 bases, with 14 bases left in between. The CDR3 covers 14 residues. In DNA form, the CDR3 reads TGTGCCAGCAGCCGGGGACGGTTGAGCACTGAAGCTTTCTTT. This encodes CASSRGRLSTEAFF.

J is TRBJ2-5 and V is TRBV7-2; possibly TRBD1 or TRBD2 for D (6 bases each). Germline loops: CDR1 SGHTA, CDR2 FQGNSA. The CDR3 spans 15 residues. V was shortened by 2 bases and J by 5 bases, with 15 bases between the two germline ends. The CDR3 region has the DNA TGTGCCAGCAGCTTAACGGGGGCAAATTGGGAGACCCAGTACTTC. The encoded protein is CASSLTGANWETQYF.

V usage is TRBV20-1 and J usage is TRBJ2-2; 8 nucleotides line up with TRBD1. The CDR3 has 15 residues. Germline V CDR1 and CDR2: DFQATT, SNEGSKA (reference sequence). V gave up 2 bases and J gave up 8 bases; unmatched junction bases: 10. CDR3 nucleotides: TGCAGTGCTAGACCCGGACAGGGTGTAGCGGGGGAGCTGTTTTTT. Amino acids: CSARPGQGVAGELFF.

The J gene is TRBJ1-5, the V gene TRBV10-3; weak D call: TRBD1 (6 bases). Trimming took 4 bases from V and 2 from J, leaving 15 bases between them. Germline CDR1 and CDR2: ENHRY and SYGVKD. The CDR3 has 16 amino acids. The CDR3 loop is CAISGGGSHRNQPQHF. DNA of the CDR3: TGTGCCATCAGTGGGGGGGGCAGCCATCGCAATCAGCCCCAGCATTTT.

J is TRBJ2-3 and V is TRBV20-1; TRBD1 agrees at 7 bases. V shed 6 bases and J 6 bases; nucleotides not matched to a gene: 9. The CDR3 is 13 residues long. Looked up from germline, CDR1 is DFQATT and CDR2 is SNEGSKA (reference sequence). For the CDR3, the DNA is TGCAGTGCCTCGACAGGGCTTGTTGATACGCAGTATTTT. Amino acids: CSASTGLVDTQYF.

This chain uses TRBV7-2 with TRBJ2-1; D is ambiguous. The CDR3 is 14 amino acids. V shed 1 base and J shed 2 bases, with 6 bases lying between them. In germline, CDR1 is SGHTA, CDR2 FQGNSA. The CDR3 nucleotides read TGTGCCAGCAGCTTAGGGTCCACCTACAATGAGCAGTTCTTC. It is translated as CASSLGSTYNEQFF.

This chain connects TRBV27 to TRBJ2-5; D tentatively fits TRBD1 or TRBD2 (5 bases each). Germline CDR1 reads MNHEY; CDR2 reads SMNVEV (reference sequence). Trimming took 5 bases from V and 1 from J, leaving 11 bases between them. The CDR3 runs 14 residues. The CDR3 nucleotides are TGTGCCAGCAGTCCCCGAGGGACCCAAGAGACCCAGTACTTC. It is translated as CASSPRGTQETQYF.

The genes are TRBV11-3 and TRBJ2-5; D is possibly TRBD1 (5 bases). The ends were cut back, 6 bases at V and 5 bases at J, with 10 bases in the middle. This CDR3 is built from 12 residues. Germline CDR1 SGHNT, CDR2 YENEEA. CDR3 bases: TGTGCCAGCAGTAAGGGGTTTGAGACCCAGTACTTC. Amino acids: CASSKGFETQYF.

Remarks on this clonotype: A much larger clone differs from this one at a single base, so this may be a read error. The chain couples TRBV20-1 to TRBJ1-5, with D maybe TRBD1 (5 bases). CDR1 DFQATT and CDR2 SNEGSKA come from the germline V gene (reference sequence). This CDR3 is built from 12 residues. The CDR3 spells CGASRDNQPQHF. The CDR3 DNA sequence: TGCGGTGCTAGCAGGGACAATCAGCCCCAGCATTTT.

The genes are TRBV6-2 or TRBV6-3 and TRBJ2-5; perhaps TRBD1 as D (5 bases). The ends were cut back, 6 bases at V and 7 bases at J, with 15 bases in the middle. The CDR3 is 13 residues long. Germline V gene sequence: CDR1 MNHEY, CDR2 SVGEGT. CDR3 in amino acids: CASRPGRVWTQYF. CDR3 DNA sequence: TGTGCCAGCAGACCGGGCAGGGTATGGACCCAGTACTTC.

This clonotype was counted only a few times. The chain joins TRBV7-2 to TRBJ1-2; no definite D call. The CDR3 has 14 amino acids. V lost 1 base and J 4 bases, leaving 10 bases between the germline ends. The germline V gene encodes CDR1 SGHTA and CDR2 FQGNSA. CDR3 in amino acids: CASSLGDQTYGYTF. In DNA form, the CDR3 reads TGTGCCAGCAGCTTAGGAGACCAGACCTATGGCTACACCTTC.

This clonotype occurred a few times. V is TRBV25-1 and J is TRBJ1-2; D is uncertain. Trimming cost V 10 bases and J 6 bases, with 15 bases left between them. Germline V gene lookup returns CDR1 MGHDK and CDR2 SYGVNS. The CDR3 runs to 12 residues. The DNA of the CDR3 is TGTGCCATCCCATCGGAGGCCGATGGCTACACCTTC. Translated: CAIPSEADGYTF.

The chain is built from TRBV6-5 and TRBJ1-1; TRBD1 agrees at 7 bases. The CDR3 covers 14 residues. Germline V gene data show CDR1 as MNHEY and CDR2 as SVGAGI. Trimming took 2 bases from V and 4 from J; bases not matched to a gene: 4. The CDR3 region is CASSYPTGRTEAFF. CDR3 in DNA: TGTGCCAGCAGTTACCCGACAGGGCGCACTGAAGCTTTCTTT.

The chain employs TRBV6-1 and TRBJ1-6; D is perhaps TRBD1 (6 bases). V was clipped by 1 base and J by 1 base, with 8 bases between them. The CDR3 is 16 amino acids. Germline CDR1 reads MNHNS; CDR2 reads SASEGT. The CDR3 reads CASSEDRDSYNSPLHF. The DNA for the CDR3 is TGTGCCAGCAGTGAAGACAGGGATTCCTATAATTCACCCCTCCACTTT.

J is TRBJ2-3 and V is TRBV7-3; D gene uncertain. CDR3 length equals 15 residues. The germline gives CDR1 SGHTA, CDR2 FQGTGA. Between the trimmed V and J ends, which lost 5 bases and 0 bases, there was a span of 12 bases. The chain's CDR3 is CASSLKVPSTDTQYF. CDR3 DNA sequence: TGTGCCAGCAGCCTGAAGGTCCCTAGCACAGATACGCAGTATTTT. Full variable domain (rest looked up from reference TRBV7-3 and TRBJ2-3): GAGVSQTPSNKVTEKGKYVELRCDPISGHTALYWYRQSLGQGPEFLIYFQGTGAADDSGLPNDRFFAVRPEGSVSTLKIQRTERGDSAVYLCASSLKVPSTDTQYFGPGTRLTVL.

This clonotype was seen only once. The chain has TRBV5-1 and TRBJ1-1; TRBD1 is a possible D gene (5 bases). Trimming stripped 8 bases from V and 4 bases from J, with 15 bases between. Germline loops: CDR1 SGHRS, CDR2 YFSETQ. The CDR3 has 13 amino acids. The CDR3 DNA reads TGCGCCAGTACCGGGGGGGTTGGCACTGAAGCTTTCTTT. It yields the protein CASTGGVGTEAFF.

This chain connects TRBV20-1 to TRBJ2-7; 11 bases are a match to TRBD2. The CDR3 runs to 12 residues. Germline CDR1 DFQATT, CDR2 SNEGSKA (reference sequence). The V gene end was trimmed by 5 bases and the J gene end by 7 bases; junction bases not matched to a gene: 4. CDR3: CSALAGGDEQYF. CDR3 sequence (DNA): TGCAGTGCTCTAGCGGGAGGAGATGAGCAGTACTTC.

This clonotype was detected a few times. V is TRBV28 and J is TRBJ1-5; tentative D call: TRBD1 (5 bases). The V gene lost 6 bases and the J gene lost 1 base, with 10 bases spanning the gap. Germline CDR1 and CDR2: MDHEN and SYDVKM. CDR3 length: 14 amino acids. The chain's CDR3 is CASSGWGSNQPQHF. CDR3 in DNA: TGTGCCAGCAGCGGATGGGGGAGCAATCAGCCCCAGCATTTT. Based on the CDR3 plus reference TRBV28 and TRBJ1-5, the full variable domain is DVKVTQSSRYLVKRTGEKVFLECVQDMDHENMFWYRQDPGLGLRLIYFSYDVKMKEKGDIPEGYSVSREKKERFSLILESASTNQTSMYLCASSGWGSNQPQHFGDGTRLSIL.

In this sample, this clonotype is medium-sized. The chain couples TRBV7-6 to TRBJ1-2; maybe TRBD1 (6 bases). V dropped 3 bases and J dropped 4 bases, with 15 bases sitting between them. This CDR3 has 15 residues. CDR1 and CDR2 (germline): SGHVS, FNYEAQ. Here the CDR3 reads CASSLGQGLRYGYTF. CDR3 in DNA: TGTGCCAGCAGCTTGGGGCAGGGGCTACGCTATGGCTACACCTTC.

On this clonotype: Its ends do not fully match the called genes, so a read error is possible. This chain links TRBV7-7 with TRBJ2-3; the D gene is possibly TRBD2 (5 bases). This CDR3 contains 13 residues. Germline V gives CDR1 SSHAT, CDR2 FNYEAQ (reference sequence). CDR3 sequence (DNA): TGTGCTAGCAGCTTAGGTGGGAGTGATACGCAGTATTTT. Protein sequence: CASSLGGSDTQYF. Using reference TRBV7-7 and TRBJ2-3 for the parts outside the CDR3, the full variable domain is GAGVSQSPRYKVTKRGQDVTLRCDPISSHATLYWYQQALGQGPEFLTYFNYEAQPDKSGLPSDRFSAERPEGSISTLTIQRTEQRDSAMYRCASSLGGSDTQYFGPGTRLTVL.

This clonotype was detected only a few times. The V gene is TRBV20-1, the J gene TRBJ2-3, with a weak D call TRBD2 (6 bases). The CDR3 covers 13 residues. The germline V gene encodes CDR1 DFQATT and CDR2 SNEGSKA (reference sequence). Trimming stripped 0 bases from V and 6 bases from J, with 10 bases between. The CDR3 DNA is TGCAGTGCTAGAGACCGGGGGTGGGATACGCAGTATTTT. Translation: CSARDRGWDTQYF.

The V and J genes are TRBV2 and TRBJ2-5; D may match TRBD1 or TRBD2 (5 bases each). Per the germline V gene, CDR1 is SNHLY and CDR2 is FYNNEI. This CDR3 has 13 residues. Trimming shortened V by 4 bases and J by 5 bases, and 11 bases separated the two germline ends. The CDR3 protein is CASSGEGYETQYF. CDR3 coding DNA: TGTGCCAGCAGTGGTGAGGGGTATGAGACCCAGTACTTC.